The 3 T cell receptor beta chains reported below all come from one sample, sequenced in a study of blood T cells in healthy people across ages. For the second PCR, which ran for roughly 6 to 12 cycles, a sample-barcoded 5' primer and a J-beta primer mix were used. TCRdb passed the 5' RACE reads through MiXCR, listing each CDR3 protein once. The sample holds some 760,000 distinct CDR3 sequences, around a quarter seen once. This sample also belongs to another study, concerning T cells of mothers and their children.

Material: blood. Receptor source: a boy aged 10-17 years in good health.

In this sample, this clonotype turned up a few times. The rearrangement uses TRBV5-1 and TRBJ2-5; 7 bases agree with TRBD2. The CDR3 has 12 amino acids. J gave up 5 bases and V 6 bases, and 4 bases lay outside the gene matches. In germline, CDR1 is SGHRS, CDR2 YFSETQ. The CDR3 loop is CASTGGVETQYF. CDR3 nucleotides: TGCGCCAGCACGGGGGGAGTGGAGACCCAGTACTTC.

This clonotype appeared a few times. The CDR3 coding sequence is TGTGCCAGCAGTTACTTGGCCACAGTCGAAAAGCAGTTCTTC. Protein sequence: CASSYLATVEKQFF. The V gene is TRBV6-5, the J gene TRBJ2-1; D not certain. The V end lost 1 base, the J end lost 11 bases, and 15 bases lay between the germline ends. Germline V gene data show CDR1 as MNHEY and CDR2 as SVGAGI. The CDR3 has 14 residues.

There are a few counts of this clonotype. The CDR3 sequence: CASSSSQGARGEKLFF. For the CDR3, the DNA is TGTGCCAGCAGCTCCAGCCAGGGGGCGCGAGGCGAAAAACTGTTTTTT. The gene calls are TRBV7-9 and TRBJ1-4; 8 nucleotides line up with TRBD1. J gave up 8 bases and V 4 bases, and 12 bases lay outside the gene matches. Germline V gene sequence: CDR1 SEHNR, CDR2 FQNEAQ (reference sequence). The CDR3 contains 16 residues.